One sample yielded the 16 T cell receptor beta chains listed below, sequenced in a study of PD-L1 blockade in urothelial cancer. Produced via immunoSEQ multiplex PCR; TCRdb's table is partial and in-frame only. The table has 85,000 to 100,000 clones, around 86% seen once. The time point is: pretreatment peripheral blood. Sequenced material: PBMCs, taken around atezolizumab (anti-PD-L1) treatment. These receptors originate from a man between 60 and 70 years old with urothelial cancer.

Points on this clone: The junction shows a germline mismatch at one end, possibly a read error. The chain recombines TRBV6-1 with TRBJ1-2; TRBD1 might be the D (6 bases). Germline-derived CDR1 and CDR2 are MNHNS and SASEGT. The CDR3 contains 12 residues. CDR3 sequence: CASREGGGAVTF. The CDR3 region has the DNA TGTGCCAGCAGGGAAGGGGGGGGCGCGGTCACCTTC.

The chain links TRBV7-3 to TRBJ2-1, with TRBD2 identical over 11 bases. Germline CDR1 and CDR2: SGHTA and FQGTGA. Unmatched junction bases numbered 8, after V lost 4 bases and J lost 6 bases. This CDR3 has 16 amino acids. CDR3 nucleotide sequence: TGTGCCAGCAGCTCCCCTCTCACTAGCGGGGGCAATGAGCAGTTCTTC. Its protein is CASSSPLTSGGNEQFF.

This rearrangement joins TRBV6-5 to TRBJ2-7; D may be TRBD1 (5 bases). There are 15 residues in the CDR3. V lost 7 bases and J 2 bases, leaving 18 bases between the germline ends. Germline CDR1 is MNHEY and CDR2 is SVGAGI. The CDR3 sequence: CASTTGRVFTYEQYF. As DNA, the CDR3 is TGTGCCAGCACCACAGGAAGGGTTTTCACCTACGAGCAGTACTTC.

The rearrangement uses TRBV4-3 and TRBJ1-1; D gene ambiguous. Germline CDR1 and CDR2: LGHNA and YSLEER. Deletions cut 2 bases from V and 11 bases from J, with 18 bases between. The CDR3 has 14 residues. The CDR3 protein is CASSQHNEIGRAFF. As DNA, the CDR3 is TGCGCCAGCAGCCAACACAACGAGATCGGGAGGGCTTTCTTT.

The rearrangement joins TRBV6-1 to TRBJ2-5, with a possible D match to TRBD1 (5 bases). Between the trimmed V and J ends, which lost 2 bases and 4 bases, there was a span of 11 bases. Germline V gives CDR1 MNHNS, CDR2 SASEGT. The CDR3 is made up of 14 amino acids. The CDR3 DNA reads TGTGCCAGCAGTGAACCAGGGATTGGAGAGACCCAGTACTTC. This translates into CASSEPGIGETQYF.

The J gene is TRBJ2-5, the V gene TRBV13; 10 positions agree with TRBD1. The CDR3 contains 14 residues. V dropped 5 bases and J dropped 5; count of bases not matched to a gene: 5. The germline V gene encodes CDR1 PRHDT and CDR2 FYEKMQ (reference sequence). DNA for the CDR3: TGTGCCAGCAGCGACCGGGACAGGGGTGAGACCCAGTACTTC. Residues: CASSDRDRGETQYF.

The chain uses TRBV7-2 and TRBJ2-7; TRBD2 is a possible D gene (6 bases). Germline values: CDR1 SGHTA, CDR2 FQGNSA. This CDR3 contains 13 residues. V was shortened by 1 base and J by 6 bases, with 10 bases between the two germline ends. CDR3 region: CASSLVDGSEQYF. CDR3 DNA: TGTGCCAGCAGCTTAGTTGACGGGAGCGAGCAGTACTTC.

This clone came up a few times. The rearrangement links TRBV4-3 to TRBJ2-3; tentative D call: TRBD1 (6 bases). V gave up 4 bases and J gave up 8 bases, with 22 bases separating them. Germline CDR1 reads LGHNA; CDR2 reads YSLEER. The CDR3 has 16 residues. The CDR3: CASSPQGPGVVGTQYF. The CDR3 bases are TGCGCCAGCAGCCCCCAGGGACCAGGGGTGGTCGGTACGCAGTATTTT.

The rearrangement joins TRBV4-1 to TRBJ1-4, with TRBD1 as a possible D gene (6 bases). Trimming stripped 2 bases from V and 0 bases from J, with 10 bases between. There are 16 residues in the CDR3. Germline CDR1 reads MGHRA; CDR2 reads YSYEKL. CDR3 region: CASSQSDRPTNEKLFF. As DNA, the CDR3 is TGCGCCAGCAGCCAATCCGACAGGCCAACTAATGAAAAACTGTTTTTT.

V gene TRBV5-4 combines with J gene TRBJ2-7, with 7 nucleotides matching TRBD2. The trim removed 4 bases at V and 3 bases at J, leaving 10 bases unmatched. CDR1 is SGHNT, CDR2 YYREEE, per germline (reference sequence). The CDR3 spans 15 residues. CDR3 protein: CASSRVGPGGYEQYF. The CDR3 DNA follows: TGTGCCAGCAGCCGAGTGGGGCCGGGAGGCTACGAGCAGTACTTC. Full variable domain (missing parts from reference TRBV5-4 and TRBJ2-7): ETGVTQSPTHLIKTRGQQVTLRCSSQSGHNTVSWYQQALGQGPQFIFQYYREEENGRGNFPPRFSGLQFPNYSSELNVNALELDDSALYLCASSRVGPGGYEQYFGPGTRLTVT.

The chain couples TRBV5-1 to TRBJ2-2; D might be TRBD1 (7 bases). V was shortened by 4 bases and J by 4 bases, with 23 bases between the two germline ends. CDR3 size: 18 residues. Germline CDR1 reads SGHRS; CDR2 reads YFSETQ. The CDR3 sequence is CASSKEGRGVMSTGELFF. Written as DNA, the CDR3 is TGCGCCAGCAGCAAGGAGGGCAGGGGGGTAATGAGCACCGGGGAGCTGTTTTTT.

This clone showed up just a few times. The chain employs TRBV4-3 and TRBJ1-2; no clear D gene. The V end was cut by 1 base, the J end by 9 bases, with 9 bases between. The CDR3 has 12 residues. Germline CDR1 is LGHNA and CDR2 is YSLEER. CDR3: CASSQGFGSYTF. The CDR3 DNA reads as TGCGCCAGCAGCCAAGGATTCGGGAGCTACACCTTC.

The V gene is TRBV14, the J gene TRBJ1-1, with 9 bases lining up with TRBD1. The junction had 0 bases not matched to a gene; V was cut back by 4 bases and J by 0 bases. The germline V gene has CDR1 SGHDN and CDR2 FVKESK. CDR3 length: 14 residues. As DNA, the CDR3 is TGTGCCAGCAGCCGGGACAGGGTGAACACTGAAGCTTTCTTT. Amino acid sequence: CASSRDRVNTEAFF.

The chain carries TRBV30 and TRBJ1-5; TRBD1 aligns across 11 bases. Germline CDR1 GTSNPN, CDR2 SVGIG (reference sequence). The CDR3 consists of 16 residues. The junction had 9 bases not matched to a gene; V was cut back by 3 bases and J by 5 bases. The CDR3, as DNA: TGTGCCTGGAGCGAAGGAGGACAGGGGGCATATCAGCCCCAGCATTTT. The encoded protein is CAWSEGGQGAYQPQHF.

The rearrangement links TRBV5-1 to TRBJ2-5, with TRBD2 identical over 9 bases. The CDR3 has 16 residues. Germline CDR1 SGHRS, CDR2 YFSETQ. J was trimmed by 1 base and V by 1 base; bases with no gene match: 5. The CDR3 DNA follows: TGCGCCAGCAGCTTGTCGGCTAGCGGGATCCAAGAGACCCAGTACTTC. Protein: CASSLSASGIQETQYF.

The J gene is TRBJ1-1, the V gene TRBV2, with D maybe TRBD1 (5 bases). This CDR3 region has 14 residues. Germline CDR1 and CDR2: SNHLY and FYNNEI. Between the trimmed V and J ends, which lost 5 bases and 8 bases, there was a span of 18 bases. The CDR3 reads CASSPSYRGGEAFF. The CDR3 nucleotides read TGTGCCAGCAGTCCATCTTATAGGGGAGGAGAAGCTTTCTTT.